What follows are 30 T cell receptor beta chains derived from one specimen sequenced in a study of blood T cell repertoires in COVID-19. The protocol was immunoSEQ multiplex PCR, while the TCRdb copy is restricted to in-frame clones and leaves out a portion. The sample holds 110,000 or so clones, 87% seen once. Material: peripheral blood. The receptors were gathered from a human donor in a cohort sampled during active COVID-19.

The chain links TRBV18 to TRBJ1-2, with TRBD1 identical over 7 bases. CDR1 and CDR2 from the germline V gene are KGHSH and LQKENI. The V gene end was trimmed by 1 base and the J gene end by 4 bases; junction bases not matched to a gene: 9. The CDR3 length is 16 residues. In nucleotides, the CDR3 is TGTGCCAGCTCACCACAGGGGGCGAATTCACTCTATGGCTACACCTTC. Translated, it gives CASSPQGANSLYGYTF.

V and J are TRBV5-1 and TRBJ1-2, with 8 bases aligning to TRBD1. This CDR3 has 13 residues. Germline assignment: CDR1 SGHRS and CDR2 YFSETQ. The trim removed 3 bases at V and 8 bases at J, leaving 6 bases unmatched. For the CDR3, the DNA is TGCGCCAGCAGCTCCCAGACAGGGGTAGGCTACACCTTC. It yields the protein CASSSQTGVGYTF.

V and J are TRBV29-1 and TRBJ1-1, with unresolved D. The germline V and J ends were trimmed by 6 bases and 5 bases, with 16 bases remaining between them. The CDR3 covers 13 residues. Looked up from germline, CDR1 is SQVTM and CDR2 is ANQGSEA. Here the CDR3 reads CSVAPKTGTEAFF. Written as DNA, the CDR3 is TGCAGCGTCGCTCCCAAGACGGGGACTGAAGCTTTCTTT.

CDR3 nucleotide sequence: TGTGCCAGCAGTTTACGATATGGGACTAGCGGGAGGGGGCTGGGAGAGACCCAGTACTTC. Encoded protein: CASSLRYGTSGRGLGETQYF. The chain is built from TRBV27 and TRBJ2-5; 16 bases align to TRBD2. CDR3 length equals 20 residues. The germline V gene encodes CDR1 MNHEY and CDR2 SMNVEV (reference sequence). V lost 2 bases and J lost 4; bases outside the gene matches: 13.

The table lists this clone with a few counts. This rearrangement joins TRBV4-1 to TRBJ2-2; possibly TRBD2 for D (6 bases). Germline CDR1 is MGHRA and CDR2 is YSYEKL. The V and J ends lost 6 bases and 2 bases respectively, with 13 bases between them. The CDR3 has 15 amino acids. CDR3 region: CASRTISGNTGELFF. DNA of the CDR3: TGCGCCAGCAGAACTATTAGCGGCAACACCGGGGAGCTGTTTTTT.

V usage is TRBV30 and J usage is TRBJ1-6, with 9 positions matching TRBD1. This CDR3 has 17 residues. The V gene's germline CDR1 is GTSNPN and CDR2 SVGIG (reference sequence). With V trimmed by 2 bases and J by 5 bases, 10 bases remained unmatched. CDR3 nucleotides: TGTGCCTGGAGTTTACGGACAGGGGATACGGATAATTCACCCCTCCACTTT. It translates to CAWSLRTGDTDNSPLHF. The full variable domain, in which reference TRBV30 and TRBJ1-6 provide the parts outside the CDR3, is SQTIHQWPATLVQPVGSPLSLECTVEGTSNPNLYWYRQAAGRGLQLLFYSVGIGQISSEVPQNLSASRPQDRQFILSSKKLLLSDSGFYLCAWSLRTGDTDNSPLHFGNGTRLTVT.

This sequence joins TRBV9 and TRBJ2-7; weak D call: TRBD1 (6 bases). Germline V lookup: CDR1 SGDLS, CDR2 YYNGEE. V lost 3 bases, J lost 6 bases, and 13 bases lay in between. This CDR3 has 13 residues. CDR3 sequence: CASSGNQGSEQYF. The DNA for the CDR3 is TGTGCCAGCAGCGGAAATCAGGGGTCCGAGCAGTACTTC.

This chain connects TRBV28 to TRBJ2-3, with 7 bases identical to TRBD2. V shed 6 bases and J 0 bases; nucleotides not matched to a gene: 9. The germline V gene has CDR1 MDHEN and CDR2 SYDVKM. CDR3 length: 16 residues. The DNA of the CDR3 is TGTGCCAGCAGGCTTCCGCTAGCGGCTAGCACAGATACGCAGTATTTT. Encoded protein: CASRLPLAASTDTQYF. The entire variable domain, with the rest obtained from reference TRBV28 and TRBJ2-3, is as follows: DVKVTQSSRYLVKRTGEKVFLECVQDMDHENMFWYRQDPGLGLRLIYFSYDVKMKEKGDIPEGYSVSREKKERFSLILESASTNQTSMYLCASRLPLAASTDTQYFGPGTRLTVL.

The chain carries TRBV12-5 and TRBJ1-4, with a possible D match to TRBD1 (6 bases). The CDR3 sequence is 13 residues long. The germline V gene encodes CDR1 LGHNT and CDR2 FRNRAP. V lost 6 bases to trimming and J lost 8 bases, with 13 bases between them. CDR3 sequence: CASGTGSWEKLFF. CDR3 bases: TGTGCTAGTGGAACAGGGTCGTGGGAAAAACTGTTTTTT.

The V gene is TRBV7-9, the J gene TRBJ1-4; D may be TRBD1 (5 bases). The CDR3 loop spans 15 amino acids. Between the trimmed V and J ends, which lost 3 bases and 0 bases, there was a span of 8 bases. Germline CDR1 and CDR2: SEHNR and FQNEAQ (reference sequence). As DNA, the CDR3 is TGTGCCAGCAGCTTCGACAGTGCAACTAATGAAAAACTGTTTTTT. Translating gives CASSFDSATNEKLFF. Filled out from reference TRBV7-9 and TRBJ1-4, the complete variable domain reads DTGVSQNPRHKITKRGQNVTFRCDPISEHNRLYWYRQTLGQGPEFLTYFQNEAQLEKSRLLSDRFSAERPKGSFSTLEIQRTEQGDSAMYLCASSFDSATNEKLFFGSGTQLSVL.

V usage is TRBV5-6 and J usage is TRBJ1-1; 9 nucleotides match TRBD1. The CDR3 is 18 amino acids. Germline CDR1 SGHDT, CDR2 YYEEEE. With V trimmed by 1 base and J by 1 base, 11 bases remained unmatched. CDR3 residues: CASSLFNRGRSGNTEAFF. The CDR3 DNA sequence: TGTGCCAGCAGCTTGTTTAACAGGGGGCGCTCCGGGAACACTGAAGCTTTCTTT.

The chain has TRBV13 and TRBJ2-7; 8 bases match TRBD1. Germline CDR1 PRHDT, CDR2 FYEKMQ (reference sequence). The V gene end was trimmed by 2 bases and the J gene end by 5 bases; junction bases not matched to a gene: 20. The CDR3 extends over 19 amino acids. The CDR3 region has the DNA TGTGCCAGCAGCTTATCCCGCCAAAGGCGGACAGGGAGGCTCGACGAGCAGTACTTC. Its translation: CASSLSRQRRTGRLDEQYF.

This clone came up a few times. The CDR3 region has the DNA TGTGCCAGTAGTTCTTCGGGGTGGGGCACTGAAGCTTTCTTT. Translation: CASSSSGWGTEAFF. This chain links TRBV19 with TRBJ1-1, with no clear D. Germline V gives CDR1 LNHDA, CDR2 SQIVND (reference sequence). The V end lost 5 bases, the J end lost 4 bases, and 14 bases lay between the germline ends. This CDR3 is built from 14 residues. Together with reference TRBV19 and TRBJ1-1, the CDR3 gives the full variable domain: DGGITQSPKYLFRKEGQNVTLSCEQNLNHDAMYWYRQDPGQGLRLIYYSQIVNDFQKGDIAEGYSVSREKKESFPLTVTSAQKNPTAFYLCASSSSGWGTEAFFGQGTRLTVV.

V usage is TRBV12-3 or TRBV12-4 and J usage is TRBJ2-1; maybe TRBD2 (6 bases). CDR3 length: 12 amino acids. V was pared by 6 bases and J by 3 bases, with 6 bases between. CDR3 loop: CASSGGYNEQFF. The CDR3, as DNA: TGTGCCAGCAGCGGGGGCTACAATGAGCAGTTCTTC.

This chain links TRBV12-3 or TRBV12-4 with TRBJ2-7; D uncertain. V shed 6 bases and J shed 1 base, with 10 bases lying between them. The CDR3 runs 13 residues. For the CDR3, the DNA is TGTGCCAGCAGGACGGCAGGATCCTACGAGCAGTACTTC. Encoded protein: CASRTAGSYEQYF.

J is TRBJ2-1 and V is TRBV10-2, with 7 nucleotides matching TRBD2. The CDR3 has 14 amino acids. Germline trimming cut 6 bases from V and 7 bases from J; bases unmatched to any gene: 9. The V gene's germline CDR1 is WSHSY and CDR2 SAAADI. The CDR3 region is CASRNPGGGNEQFF. The CDR3 DNA follows: TGCGCCAGCAGGAATCCGGGGGGAGGGAATGAGCAGTTCTTC.

The chain has TRBV7-9 and TRBJ2-3; D may be TRBD1 (5 bases). Germline V gene data show CDR1 as SEHNR and CDR2 as FQNEAQ (reference sequence). The V and J ends lost 0 bases and 4 bases respectively, with 14 bases between them. The CDR3 runs to 16 residues. This chain's CDR3 is CASSLAGSGLSDTQYF. As DNA, the CDR3 is TGTGCCAGCAGCTTAGCGGGGTCAGGGCTTTCAGATACGCAGTATTTT.

The gene calls are TRBV3-1 (or the pseudogene TRBV3-2) and TRBJ2-5, with D possibly being TRBD2 (6 bases). Trimming pared 10 bases from V and 5 bases from J, leaving 11 bases between. The CDR3 has 11 residues. The V gene's germline CDR1 is LGHDT and CDR2 YNNKEL (reference sequence). CDR3 loop: CATGGEETQYF. The CDR3 region has the DNA TGTGCCACCGGGGGTGAGGAGACCCAGTACTTC.

This chain uses TRBV29-1 with TRBJ2-2; D unclear. The CDR3 is 13 residues long. V dropped 4 bases and J dropped 6 bases, with 12 bases sitting between them. Germline assignment: CDR1 SQVTM and CDR2 ANQGSEA. The CDR3 spells CSVAIPEAGELFF. In nucleotides, the CDR3 is TGCAGCGTTGCTATCCCTGAGGCCGGGGAGCTGTTTTTT.

This chain joins TRBV6-5 and TRBJ1-2; a weak D match, TRBD1 (6 bases). The V end was cut by 10 bases, the J end by 3 bases, with 9 bases between. Germline values: CDR1 MNHEY, CDR2 SVGAGI. This CDR3 contains 11 residues. The CDR3 DNA follows: TGTGCCACCCAGGGGTACTATGGCTACACCTTC. Translation gives CATQGYYGYTF.

This clone was counted a single time. J is TRBJ2-2 and V is TRBV27; TRBD1 aligns across 7 bases. Germline V gene sequence: CDR1 MNHEY, CDR2 SMNVEV (reference sequence). With 6 bases clipped from V and 9 bases from J, the junction kept 13 bases outside the gene matches. The CDR3 is 15 residues long. Here the CDR3 reads CASRSLGAGGWELFF. CDR3 DNA sequence: TGTGCCAGCAGATCTCTGGGGGCAGGGGGATGGGAGCTGTTTTTT.

The chain couples TRBV6-5 to TRBJ1-2, with 8 bases identical to TRBD1. Germline CDR1 reads MNHEY; CDR2 reads SVGAGI. The CDR3 sequence is 14 residues long. V lost 6 bases, J lost 8 bases, and 11 bases stayed unmatched. In DNA form, the CDR3 reads TGTGCCAGCAGCCAAATCAGGGGGCTTGGCGGCTACACCTTC. Translating it yields CASSQIRGLGGYTF.

In its sample, this clone was seen once. The chain has TRBV4-1 and TRBJ2-7; the match to TRBD2 covers 7 bases. The CDR3 length is 16 residues. Germline V gene sequence: CDR1 MGHRA, CDR2 YSYEKL. J gave up 3 bases and V 4 bases, and 12 bases lay outside the gene matches. The CDR3 sequence: CASSPYRGDRGYEQYF. DNA for the CDR3: TGCGCCAGCAGCCCTTATCGGGGGGACCGCGGCTACGAGCAGTACTTC.

The CDR3 bases are TGTGCCAGCAGCTCCTCGACAGGGGGAATCTATAGCAATCAGCCCCAGCATTTT. It translates to CASSSSTGGIYSNQPQHF. The rearrangement joins TRBV5-6 to TRBJ1-5, with 9 positions matching TRBD1. CDR3 length: 18 amino acids. The germline V gene encodes CDR1 SGHDT and CDR2 YYEEEE. J gave up 0 bases and V 3 bases, and 10 bases lay outside the gene matches.

The chain has TRBV5-1 and TRBJ1-5; TRBD1 matches 9 bases. CDR3 length: 14 amino acids. Germline assignment: CDR1 SGHRS and CDR2 YFSETQ. J was trimmed by 9 bases and V by 2 bases; bases with no gene match: 6. The CDR3 nucleotides are TGCGCCAGCAGCTTAAACAGGGGGCAGGGGCCCCAGCATTTT. It specifies CASSLNRGQGPQHF.

The rearrangement joins TRBV5-4 to TRBJ1-1; 9 bases are shared with TRBD1. V shed 4 bases and J 1 base; nucleotides not matched to a gene: 2. The CDR3 length is 14 residues. Germline loops: CDR1 SGHNT, CDR2 YYREEE (reference sequence). The CDR3 coding sequence is TGTGCCAGCAGCGTGGGACAGGGGAACACTGAAGCTTTCTTT. It is translated as CASSVGQGNTEAFF.

The J gene is TRBJ2-7, the V gene TRBV6-5; 8 nucleotides line up with TRBD1. The CDR3 covers 15 residues. V lost 2 bases, J lost 3 bases, and 6 bases stayed unmatched. The germline V gene encodes CDR1 MNHEY and CDR2 SVGAGI. CDR3 sequence: CASSYGWGQDYEQYF. The CDR3 region has the DNA TGTGCCAGCAGTTACGGGTGGGGACAGGACTACGAGCAGTACTTC.

The chain joins TRBV4-2 to TRBJ2-1, with TRBD2 matching 13 bases. Germline V lookup: CDR1 LGHNA, CDR2 YNFKEQ. The CDR3 is made up of 16 amino acids. V lost 4 bases, J lost 5 bases, and 5 bases stayed unmatched. The CDR3 spells CASSLRLAGGHNEQFF. DNA of the CDR3: TGTGCCAGCAGCCTCCGACTAGCGGGGGGCCACAATGAGCAGTTCTTC.

The chain links TRBV6-5 to TRBJ1-2; TRBD1 matches 8 bases. After removal of 6 bases from V and 7 bases from J, the junction contained 13 bases not matched to a gene. The CDR3 length is 15 residues. The V gene's germline CDR1 is MNHEY and CDR2 SVGAGI. The CDR3 DNA follows: TGTGCCAGCAGCCAGCCAGGACAGGGCGCCGGTGGCTACACCTTC. It specifies CASSQPGQGAGGYTF.

This rearrangement joins TRBV5-1 to TRBJ1-2; TRBD1 agrees at 7 bases. Germline-derived CDR1 and CDR2 are SGHRS and YFSETQ. The CDR3 sequence is 15 residues long. The trim removed 4 bases at V and 7 bases at J, leaving 13 bases unmatched. The CDR3 DNA reads TGCGCCAGCAGCCTAAGGACAGGCACTCGGGGTGGCTACACCTTC. This translates into CASSLRTGTRGGYTF.